This T cell receptor beta chain was observed in a study of blood T cell repertoires in COVID-19 (dated by TCRdb to about 2020). Broadly, across the study: Samples covering the acute and convalescent phases of COVID-19 were provided by collaborators in the United States, Italy and Spain. The dataset comprised deeply sampled blood TCRbeta repertoires from subjects exposed to, actively infected with, or recovered from COVID-19. HLA class I and class II types, where available, came from metadata supplied by the sample provider rather than from assay-based typing. The samples were drawn from the first 160 participants of the ongoing ImmuneRACE study and from over a thousand subjects provided by 6 global collaborators. The repertoires were released in a freely available public database intended as a resource for research on the immune response to SARS-CoV-2. The prospective study material was composed of cDNA or gDNA derived from T cells, B-cell-depleted T cells, or PBMCs. A de-identified subject ID, COVID-19 status, age in years and sex were almost always included in the sample metadata.

General conclusions and limits of the study: The amount of clinical and demographic metadata varied by source and participant and was provided uncurated.

The immunoSEQ Assay, a bias-controlled multiplex PCR, was used to amplify TCRbeta CDR3 regions from genomic DNA. For the original study's pipeline: Within the assay, amplification of reference gene primers was used to estimate how many nucleated cells each sample contained. To quantify the absolute abundance of each unique TCRbeta CDR3 rearrangement, sequence reads were collapsed and filtered. For each sample, productive Simpson clonality was calculated by taking the square root of Simpson's diversity index across productive rearrangements. TCRdb took over this immuneACCESS table, retaining in-frame rearrangements with V and J assigned. Such tables are incomplete; in checked studies, under half of the missing clones stem from an unresolved V gene, and the remainder is unexplained. The V and J calls and clone size were taken over from that table, and D and trimming were inferred from the DNA. Within this sample are tens of thousands of clones, with around four fifths of them counted one time only. The ten largest clones represent about 3.5% of the sample.

The collaborating institutions used their own protocols to collect whole blood in K2EDTA tubes. Collaborator samples were shipped for TCRbeta analysis as frozen whole blood, isolated PBMCs, or DNA extracted from either sample type. The CDR3 covers 17 residues, taking in both the cysteine and the phenylalanine. Only the CDR3 DNA stays, 51 bases, in frame from base 1. V is pared back by 0 bases and J by 0 bases, with 18 bases lying between the germline termini. From a lookup of the germline V gene (reference sequence), CDR1 and CDR2 are GTSNPN and SVGIG. A note on this clone: No antigen is known for it. No much larger clone is present one base from it, and per-base qualities are unavailable.

The chain was built from TRBV30 and TRBJ2-7; the D segment could be TRBD2, given 6 matching bases. Sequencing used peripheral blood. This TCR was recovered from a woman of 80 years or more with acute or convalescent COVID-19. The DNA sequence reads TGTGCCTGGAGTGTTCGGGGACTCGTATCTTTCTCCTACGAGCAGTACTTC. The resulting protein is CAWSVRGLVSFSYEQYF.